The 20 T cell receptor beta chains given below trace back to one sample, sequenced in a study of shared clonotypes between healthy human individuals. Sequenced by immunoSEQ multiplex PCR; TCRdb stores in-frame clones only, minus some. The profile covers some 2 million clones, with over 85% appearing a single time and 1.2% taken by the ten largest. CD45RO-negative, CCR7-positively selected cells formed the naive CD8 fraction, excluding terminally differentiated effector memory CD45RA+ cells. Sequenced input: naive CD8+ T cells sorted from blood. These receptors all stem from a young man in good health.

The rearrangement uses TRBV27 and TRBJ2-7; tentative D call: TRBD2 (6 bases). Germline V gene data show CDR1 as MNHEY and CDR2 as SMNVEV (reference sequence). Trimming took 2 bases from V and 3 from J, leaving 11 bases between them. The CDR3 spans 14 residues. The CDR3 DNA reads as TGTGCCAGCAGTTTAGTGGGACTCAGCTACGAGCAGTACTTC. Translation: CASSLVGLSYEQYF.

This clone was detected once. The CDR3 here is CASSFTEGDQPQHF. CDR3 sequence (DNA): TGTGCCAGCAGTTTCACAGAAGGAGATCAGCCCCAGCATTTT. V gene TRBV27 combines with J gene TRBJ1-5; no clear D gene. V was clipped by 3 bases and J by 5 bases, with 11 bases between them. The CDR3 is made up of 14 amino acids. Per germline, CDR1 MNHEY and CDR2 SMNVEV (reference sequence).

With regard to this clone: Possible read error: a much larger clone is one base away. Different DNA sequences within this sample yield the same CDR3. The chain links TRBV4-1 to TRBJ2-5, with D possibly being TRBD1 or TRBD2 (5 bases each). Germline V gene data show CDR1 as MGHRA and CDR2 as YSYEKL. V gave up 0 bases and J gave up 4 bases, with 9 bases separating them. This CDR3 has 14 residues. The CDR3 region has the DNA TGCGCCAGCAGCCAAGATTCGAGGGGAGAGACCCAGTACTTC. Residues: CASSQDSRGETQYF.

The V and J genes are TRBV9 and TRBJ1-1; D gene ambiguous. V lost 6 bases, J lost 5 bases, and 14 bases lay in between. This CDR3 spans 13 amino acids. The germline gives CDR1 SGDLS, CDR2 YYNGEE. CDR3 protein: CASTPPGRTEAFF. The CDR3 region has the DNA TGTGCCAGCACCCCCCCCGGGAGAACTGAAGCTTTCTTT.

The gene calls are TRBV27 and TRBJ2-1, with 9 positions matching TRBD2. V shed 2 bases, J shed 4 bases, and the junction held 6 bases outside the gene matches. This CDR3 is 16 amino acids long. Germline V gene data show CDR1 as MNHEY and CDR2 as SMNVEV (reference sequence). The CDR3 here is CASSLAGGKDYNEQFF. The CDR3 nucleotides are TGTGCCAGCAGTTTAGCGGGAGGGAAAGATTACAATGAGCAGTTCTTC.

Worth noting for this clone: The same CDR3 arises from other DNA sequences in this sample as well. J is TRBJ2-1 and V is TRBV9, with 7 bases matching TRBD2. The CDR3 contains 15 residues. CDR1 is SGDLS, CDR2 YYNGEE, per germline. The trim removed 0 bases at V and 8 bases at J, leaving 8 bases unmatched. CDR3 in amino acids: CASSVVSGRRDEQFF. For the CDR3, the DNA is TGTGCCAGCAGCGTAGTCTCCGGGAGGAGAGATGAGCAGTTCTTC. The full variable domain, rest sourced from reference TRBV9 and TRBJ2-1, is DSGVTQTPKHLITATGQRVTLRCSPRSGDLSVYWYQQSLDQGLQFLIQYYNGEERAKGNILERFSAQQFPDLHSELNLSSLELGDSALYFCASSVVSGRRDEQFFGPGTRLTVL.

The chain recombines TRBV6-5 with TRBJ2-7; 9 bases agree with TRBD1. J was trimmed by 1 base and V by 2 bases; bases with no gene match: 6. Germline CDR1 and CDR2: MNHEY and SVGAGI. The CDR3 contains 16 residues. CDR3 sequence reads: CASSYQGTGFSYEQYF. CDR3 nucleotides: TGTGCCAGCAGTTACCAAGGGACAGGGTTTTCCTACGAGCAGTACTTC.

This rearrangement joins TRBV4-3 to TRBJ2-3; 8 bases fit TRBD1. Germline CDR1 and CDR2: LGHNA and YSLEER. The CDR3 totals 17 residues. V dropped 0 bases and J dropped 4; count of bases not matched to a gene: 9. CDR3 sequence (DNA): TGCGCCAGCAGCCAAGATATCGGACAGGGATGGGCAGATACGCAGTATTTT. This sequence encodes CASSQDIGQGWADTQYF.

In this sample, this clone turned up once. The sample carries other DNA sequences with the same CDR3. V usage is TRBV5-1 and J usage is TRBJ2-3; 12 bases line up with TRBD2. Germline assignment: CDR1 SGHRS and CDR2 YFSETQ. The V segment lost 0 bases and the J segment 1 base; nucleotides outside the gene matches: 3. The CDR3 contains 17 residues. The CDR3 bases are TGCGCCAGCAGCTTGGTGCCTAGCGGGGGGGGCACAGATACGCAGTATTTT. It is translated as CASSLVPSGGGTDTQYF.

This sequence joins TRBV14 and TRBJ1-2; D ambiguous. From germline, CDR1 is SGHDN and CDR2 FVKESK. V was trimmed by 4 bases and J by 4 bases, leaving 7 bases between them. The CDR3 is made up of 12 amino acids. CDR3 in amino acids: CASSPNGYGYTF. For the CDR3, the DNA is TGTGCCAGCAGCCCCAACGGCTATGGCTACACCTTC.

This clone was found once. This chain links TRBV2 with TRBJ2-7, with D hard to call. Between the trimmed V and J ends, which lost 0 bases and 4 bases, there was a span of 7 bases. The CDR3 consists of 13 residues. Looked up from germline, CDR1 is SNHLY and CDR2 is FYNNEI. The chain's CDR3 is CASSEALDYEQYF. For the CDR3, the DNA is TGTGCCAGCAGTGAAGCGCTTGATTACGAGCAGTACTTC.

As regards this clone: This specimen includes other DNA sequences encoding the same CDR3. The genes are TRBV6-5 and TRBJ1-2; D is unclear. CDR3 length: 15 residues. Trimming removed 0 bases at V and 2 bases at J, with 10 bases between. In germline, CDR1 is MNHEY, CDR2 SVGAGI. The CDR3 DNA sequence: TGTGCCAGCAGTTACTCACCGGGCTCAAACTATGGCTACACCTTC. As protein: CASSYSPGSNYGYTF.

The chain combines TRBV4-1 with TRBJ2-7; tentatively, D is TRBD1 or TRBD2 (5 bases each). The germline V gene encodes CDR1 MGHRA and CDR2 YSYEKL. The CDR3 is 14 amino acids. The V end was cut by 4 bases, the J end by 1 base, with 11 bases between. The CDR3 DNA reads TGCGCCAGCAGCCCATGGGACGGGTCCTACGAGCAGTACTTC. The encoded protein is CASSPWDGSYEQYF.

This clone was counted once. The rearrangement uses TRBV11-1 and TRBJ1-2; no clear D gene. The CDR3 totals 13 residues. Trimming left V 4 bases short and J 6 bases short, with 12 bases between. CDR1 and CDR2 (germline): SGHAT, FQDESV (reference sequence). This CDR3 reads CASSSRGGDGYTF. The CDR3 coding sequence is TGTGCCAGCAGCTCTCGAGGCGGGGATGGCTACACCTTC.

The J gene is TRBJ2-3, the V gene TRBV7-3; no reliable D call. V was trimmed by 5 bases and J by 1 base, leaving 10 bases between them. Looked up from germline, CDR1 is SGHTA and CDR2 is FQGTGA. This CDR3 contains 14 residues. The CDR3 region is CASSPTPRTDTQYF. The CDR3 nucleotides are TGTGCCAGCAGCCCCACCCCTCGCACAGATACGCAGTATTTT.

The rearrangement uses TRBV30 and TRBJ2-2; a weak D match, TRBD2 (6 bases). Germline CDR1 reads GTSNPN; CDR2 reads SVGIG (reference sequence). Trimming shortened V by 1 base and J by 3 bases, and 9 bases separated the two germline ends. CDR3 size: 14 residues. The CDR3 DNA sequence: TGTGCCTGGAGTGAGGGGAGGCACACCGGGGAGCTGTTTTTT. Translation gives CAWSEGRHTGELFF. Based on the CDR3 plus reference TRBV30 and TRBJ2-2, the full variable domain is SQTIHQWPATLVQPVGSPLSLECTVEGTSNPNLYWYRQAAGRGLQLLFYSVGIGQISSEVPQNLSASRPQDRQFILSSKKLLLSDSGFYLCAWSEGRHTGELFFGEGSRLTVL.

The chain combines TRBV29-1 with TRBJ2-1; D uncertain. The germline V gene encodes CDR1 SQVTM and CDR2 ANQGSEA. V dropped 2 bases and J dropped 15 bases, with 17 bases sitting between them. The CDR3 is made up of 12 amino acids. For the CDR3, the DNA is TGCAGCGTTGAACCGGGTGGACCTTCCCCGTTCTTC. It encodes CSVEPGGPSPFF.

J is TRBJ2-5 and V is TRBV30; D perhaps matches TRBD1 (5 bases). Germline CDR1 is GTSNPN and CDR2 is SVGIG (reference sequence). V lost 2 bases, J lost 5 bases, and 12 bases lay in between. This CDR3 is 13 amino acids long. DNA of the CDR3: TGTGCCTGGAGTTTGACAGTAATGGAGACCCAGTACTTC. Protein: CAWSLTVMETQYF. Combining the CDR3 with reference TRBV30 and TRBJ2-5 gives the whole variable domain SQTIHQWPATLVQPVGSPLSLECTVEGTSNPNLYWYRQAAGRGLQLLFYSVGIGQISSEVPQNLSASRPQDRQFILSSKKLLLSDSGFYLCAWSLTVMETQYFGPGTRLLVL.

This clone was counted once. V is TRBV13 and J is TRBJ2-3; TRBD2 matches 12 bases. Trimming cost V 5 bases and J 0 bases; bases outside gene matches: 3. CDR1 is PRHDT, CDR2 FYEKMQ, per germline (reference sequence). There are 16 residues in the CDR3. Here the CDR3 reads CASSAGTSGSTDTQYF. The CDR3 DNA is TGTGCCAGCAGCGCAGGGACTAGCGGGAGCACAGATACGCAGTATTTT.

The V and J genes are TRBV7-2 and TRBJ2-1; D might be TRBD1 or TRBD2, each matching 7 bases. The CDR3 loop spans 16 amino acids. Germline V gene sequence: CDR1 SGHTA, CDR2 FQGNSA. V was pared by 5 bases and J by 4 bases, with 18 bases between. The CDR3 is CASSQGERDYYNEQFF. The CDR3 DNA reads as TGTGCCAGCAGCCAGGGGGAGCGGGACTATTACAATGAGCAGTTCTTC.